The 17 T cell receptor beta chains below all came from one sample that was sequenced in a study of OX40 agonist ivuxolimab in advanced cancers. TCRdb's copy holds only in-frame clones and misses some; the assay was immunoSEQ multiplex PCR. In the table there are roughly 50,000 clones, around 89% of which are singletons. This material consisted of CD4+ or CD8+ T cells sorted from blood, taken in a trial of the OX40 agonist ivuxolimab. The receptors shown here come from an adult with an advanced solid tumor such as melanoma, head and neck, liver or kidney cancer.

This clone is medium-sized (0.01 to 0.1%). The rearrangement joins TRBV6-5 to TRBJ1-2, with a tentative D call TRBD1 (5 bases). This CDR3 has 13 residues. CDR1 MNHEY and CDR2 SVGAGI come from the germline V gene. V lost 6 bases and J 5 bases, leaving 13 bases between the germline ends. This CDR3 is CASSQVDRYGYTF. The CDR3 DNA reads TGTGCCAGCAGCCAAGTTGACAGATATGGCTACACCTTC.

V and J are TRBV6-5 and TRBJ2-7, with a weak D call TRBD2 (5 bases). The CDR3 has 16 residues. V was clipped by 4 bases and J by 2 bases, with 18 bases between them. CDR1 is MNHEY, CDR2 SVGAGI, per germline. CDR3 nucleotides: TGTGCCAGCAGTTCGTACTTGGGCCAGAGGGCCTACGAGCAGTACTTC. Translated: CASSSYLGQRAYEQYF.

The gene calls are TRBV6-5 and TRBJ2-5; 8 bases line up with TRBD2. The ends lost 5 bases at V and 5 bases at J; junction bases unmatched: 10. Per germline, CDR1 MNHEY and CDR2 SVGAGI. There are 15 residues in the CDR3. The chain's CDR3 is CASSVAGTSFETQYF. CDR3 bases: TGTGCCAGCAGTGTCGCCGGGACTAGTTTTGAGACCCAGTACTTC.

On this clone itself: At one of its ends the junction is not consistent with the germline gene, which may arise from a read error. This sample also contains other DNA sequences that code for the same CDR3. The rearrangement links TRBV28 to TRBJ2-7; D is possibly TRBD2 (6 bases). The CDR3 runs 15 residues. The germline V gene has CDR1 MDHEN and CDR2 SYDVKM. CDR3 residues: CASSFPRRGSYEQYF. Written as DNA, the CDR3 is TGTGCCAGTAGTTTCCCACGGCGGGGCTCTTACGAGCAGTACTTC.

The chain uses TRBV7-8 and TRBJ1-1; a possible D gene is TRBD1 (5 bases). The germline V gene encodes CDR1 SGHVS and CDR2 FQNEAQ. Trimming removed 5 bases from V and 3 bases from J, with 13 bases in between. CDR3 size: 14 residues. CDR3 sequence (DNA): TGTGCCAGCAGCCCAGTCCTAGGGGACACTGAAGCTTTCTTT. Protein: CASSPVLGDTEAFF.

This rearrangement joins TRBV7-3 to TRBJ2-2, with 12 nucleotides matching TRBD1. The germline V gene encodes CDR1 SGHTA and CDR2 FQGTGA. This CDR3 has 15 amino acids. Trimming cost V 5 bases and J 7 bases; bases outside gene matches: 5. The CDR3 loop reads CASSAGTGGNGELFF. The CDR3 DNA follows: TGTGCCAGCAGCGCTGGGACAGGGGGCAACGGGGAGCTGTTTTTT.

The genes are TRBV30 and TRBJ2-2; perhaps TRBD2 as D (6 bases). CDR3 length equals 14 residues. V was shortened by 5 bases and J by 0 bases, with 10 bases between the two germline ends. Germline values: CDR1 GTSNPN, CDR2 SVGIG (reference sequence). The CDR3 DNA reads TGTGCCTGGGAGACTAGGGCGAACACCGGGGAGCTGTTTTTT. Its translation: CAWETRANTGELFF.

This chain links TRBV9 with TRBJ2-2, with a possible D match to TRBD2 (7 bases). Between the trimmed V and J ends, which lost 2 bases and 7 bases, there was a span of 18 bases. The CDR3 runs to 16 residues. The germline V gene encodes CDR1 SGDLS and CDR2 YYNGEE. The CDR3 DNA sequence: TGTGCCAGCAGCGTCGGGGGCGGGGGACAAGTCGGGGAGCTGTTTTTT. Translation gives CASSVGGGGQVGELFF.

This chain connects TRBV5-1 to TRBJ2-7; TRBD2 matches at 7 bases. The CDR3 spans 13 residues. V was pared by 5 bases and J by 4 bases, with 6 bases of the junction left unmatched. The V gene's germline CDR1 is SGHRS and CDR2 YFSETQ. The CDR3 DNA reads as TGCGCCAGCAGTTATAGCGGGTCTTACGAGCAGTACTTC. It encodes CASSYSGSYEQYF.

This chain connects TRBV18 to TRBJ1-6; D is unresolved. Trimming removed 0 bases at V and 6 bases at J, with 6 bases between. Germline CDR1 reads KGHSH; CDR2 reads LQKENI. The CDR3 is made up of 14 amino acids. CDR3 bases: TGTGCCAGCTCACCACCGGCAGCTAATTCACCCCTCCACTTT. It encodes CASSPPAANSPLHF. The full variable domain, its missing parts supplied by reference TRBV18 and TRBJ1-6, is NAGVMQNPRHLVRRRGQEARLRCSPMKGHSHVYWYRQLPEEGLKFMVYLQKENIIDESGMPKERFSAEFPKEGPSILRIQQVVRGDSAAYFCASSPPAANSPLHFGNGTRLTVT.

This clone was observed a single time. As DNA, the CDR3 is TGTGCCAGCAGCAAAGCGAAGGACAGGGCTAGAGAAACGCAGTATTTT. Translation gives CASSKAKDRARETQYF. The rearrangement joins TRBV21-1 to TRBJ2-3; the table gives TRBD1 as D, unverified against the DNA. TRBV21-1 is designated a pseudogene. The CDR3 is made up of 16 amino acids.

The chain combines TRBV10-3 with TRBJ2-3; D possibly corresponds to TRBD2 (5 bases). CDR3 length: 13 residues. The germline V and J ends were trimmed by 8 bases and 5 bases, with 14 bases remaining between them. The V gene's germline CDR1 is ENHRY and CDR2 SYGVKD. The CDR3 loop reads CAIAPLGGDTQYF. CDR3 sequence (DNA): TGTGCCATCGCACCCCTAGGAGGAGATACGCAGTATTTT.

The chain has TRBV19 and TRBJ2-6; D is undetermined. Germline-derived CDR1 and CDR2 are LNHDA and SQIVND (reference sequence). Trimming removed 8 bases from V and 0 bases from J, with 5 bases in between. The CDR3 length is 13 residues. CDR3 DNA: TGTGCCAGTCGAAACTCTGGGGCCAACGTCCTGACTTTC. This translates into CASRNSGANVLTF.

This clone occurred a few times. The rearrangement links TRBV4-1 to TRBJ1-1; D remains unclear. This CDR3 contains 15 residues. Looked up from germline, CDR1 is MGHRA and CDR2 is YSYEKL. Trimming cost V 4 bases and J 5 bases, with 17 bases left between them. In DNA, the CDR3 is TGCGCCAGCAGCCCTGGAGGCTGGGTGCGAACTGAAGCTTTCTTT. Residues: CASSPGGWVRTEAFF.

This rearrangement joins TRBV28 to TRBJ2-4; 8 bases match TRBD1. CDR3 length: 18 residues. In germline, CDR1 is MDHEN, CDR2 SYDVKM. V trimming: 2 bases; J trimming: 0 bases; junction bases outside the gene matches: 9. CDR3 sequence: CASSLGTGHQLAKNIQYF. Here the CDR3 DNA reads TGTGCCAGCAGTTTAGGGACAGGCCATCAGCTAGCCAAAAACATTCAGTACTTC.

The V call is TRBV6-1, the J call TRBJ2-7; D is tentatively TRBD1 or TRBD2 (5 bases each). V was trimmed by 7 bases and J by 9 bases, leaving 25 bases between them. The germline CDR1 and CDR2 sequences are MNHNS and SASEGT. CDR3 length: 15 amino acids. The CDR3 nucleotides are TGTGCCAGCATCACCCGGGACCGCGCTCCCTCGGCGCAGTACTTC. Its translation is CASITRDRAPSAQYF.

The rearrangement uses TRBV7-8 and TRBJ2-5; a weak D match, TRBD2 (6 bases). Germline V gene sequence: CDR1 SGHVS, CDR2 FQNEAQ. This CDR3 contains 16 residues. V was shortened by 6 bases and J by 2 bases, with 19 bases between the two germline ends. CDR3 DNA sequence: TGTGCCAGCAGGGGTTTGGCTAGCGTAAGGCAAGAGACCCAGTACTTC. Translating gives CASRGLASVRQETQYF.